This TCR beta chain was captured in a study of T cells in Graves' hyperthyroidism and ophthalmopathy. Amplification targeted TCR beta CDR3 regions from RNA transcripts. TCR CDR3 regions were first amplified by RT-PCR with HTBI primers. TCRdb reprocessed the multiplex PCR reads via MiXCR and lists one record per CDR3 protein. The sample has around 390,000 distinct CDR3 sequences; around 13% are singletons. The CDR3 is 13 amino acids. V gave up 3 bases and J gave up 0 bases, with 6 bases separating them. Germline lookup yields CDR1 SGHAT and CDR2 FQNNGV. This clonotype occurred many times. The material sequenced was blood. This chain uses TRBV11-2 with TRBJ2-7; D gene unclear. This TCR was recovered from a woman aged 30 to 39 with Graves' ophthalmopathy. The CDR3 spells CASSLGSSYEQYF. The DNA for the CDR3 is TGTGCCAGCAGCTTGGGCAGCTCCTACGAGCAGTACTTC.